This TCR beta chain was recorded in a study of T cells in localized non-small cell lung cancer. General observations from the study: Because only a single region of the tumor was sequenced, heterogeneity remains possible.

Comments on this clone: Its antigen is still unknown.

This table comes from immunoSEQ multiplex PCR, and its TCRdb copy is limited to in-frame clones, with some not included. The table includes about 54,000 clones, approximately 82% detected once. V was trimmed by 2 bases and J by 3 bases, leaving 8 bases between them. The germline V gene has CDR1 MDHEN and CDR2 SYDVKM. This CDR3 has 14 residues. The rearrangement joins TRBV28 to TRBJ1-5; D is unresolved. The receptor was isolated from a female donor of 60 years or more with stage II squamous cell lung carcinoma. The input for sequencing was peripheral blood, taken before any cancer treatment. Written as DNA, the CDR3 is TGTGCCAGCAGTTTAGCCGGGGTCAATCAGCCCCAGCATTTT. Translation gives CASSLAGVNQPQHF.